Sequencing of this T cell receptor beta chain was carried out in a study of T cell responses to AZD1222 COVID-19 vaccine. In germline, CDR1 is LGHNT, CDR2 FRNRAP. CDR3 length: 14 residues. After removal of 6 bases from V and 12 bases from J, the junction contained 14 bases not matched to a gene. Study results and limitations: CD4 TCRs associated with vaccination spanned spike, dominating at 160-218 and 743-854.

Comment on this clone: Its target is not known.

The protocol was immunoSEQ multiplex PCR, while the TCRdb copy is restricted to in-frame clones and leaves out a portion. The data show 75,000 to 90,000 clones, with 70% to 80% seen just once and about 21% held by the top ten. The receptor was isolated from an adult in good health. Here the sequenced sample was peripheral blood, taken on day 0 of AZD1222 vaccination. The V gene is TRBV12-5, the J gene TRBJ2-1; 7 bases are shared with TRBD2. CDR3 region: CASGTGTTPGGQFF. In DNA form, the CDR3 reads TGTGCTAGTGGGACTGGGACTACTCCGGGGGGGCAGTTCTTC.